The clone carrying this T cell receptor (beta chain) appeared a single time. Its target is unknown. The data stem from a study of OX40 agonist ivuxolimab in advanced cancers. Study-wide context: Intravenous ivuxolimab was administered to patients every 2 weeks at 0.01 to 10 mg/kg. Partial responses were observed in three patients, of whom one had hepatocellular carcinoma and two had cutaneous melanoma. Study-wide results and limits: There were, on average, more expanded clones in CD8+ T cells than in CD4+. At 0.1 to 3.0 mg/kg, CD4+ and CD8+ blood T cells expanded clonally by week 6.

Germline V gene sequence: CDR1 MDHEN, CDR2 SYDVKM. V shed 8 bases and J shed 6 bases, with 14 bases lying between them. The CDR3 is made up of 13 amino acids. Clones were read by immunoSEQ multiplex PCR, and TCRdb kept only the in-frame ones, dropping some. The table lists 60,000 or so clones, about four fifths of them singletons. This rearrangement joins TRBV28 to TRBJ1-5; TRBD1 might be the D (5 bases). The specimen comprised CD4+ or CD8+ T cells sorted from blood, sampled in a trial of the OX40 agonist ivuxolimab. The receptor's source is an adult with an advanced solid tumor such as melanoma, head and neck, liver or kidney cancer. CDR3 DNA: TGTGCCAGCGTGACGGGGGGAATTCAGCCCCAGCATTTT. Its protein is CASVTGGIQPQHF. Drawing the rest from reference TRBV28 and TRBJ1-5, the complete variable domain is DVKVTQSSRYLVKRTGEKVFLECVQDMDHENMFWYRQDPGLGLRLIYFSYDVKMKEKGDIPEGYSVSREKKERFSLILESASTNQTSMYLCASVTGGIQPQHFGDGTRLSIL.